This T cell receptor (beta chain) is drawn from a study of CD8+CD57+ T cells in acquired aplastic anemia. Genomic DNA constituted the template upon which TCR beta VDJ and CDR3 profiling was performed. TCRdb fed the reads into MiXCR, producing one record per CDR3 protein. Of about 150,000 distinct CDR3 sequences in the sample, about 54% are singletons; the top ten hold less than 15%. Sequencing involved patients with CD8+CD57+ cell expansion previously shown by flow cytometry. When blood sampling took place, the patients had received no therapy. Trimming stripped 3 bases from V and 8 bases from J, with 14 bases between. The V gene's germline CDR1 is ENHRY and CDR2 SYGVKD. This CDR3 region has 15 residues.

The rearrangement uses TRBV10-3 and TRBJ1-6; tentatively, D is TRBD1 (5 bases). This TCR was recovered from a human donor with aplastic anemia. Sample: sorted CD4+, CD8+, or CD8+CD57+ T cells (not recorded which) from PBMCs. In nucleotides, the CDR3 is TGTGCCATCAGTGATGGGACGGGCAAGGATTCACCCCTCCACTTT. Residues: CAISDGTGKDSPLHF.